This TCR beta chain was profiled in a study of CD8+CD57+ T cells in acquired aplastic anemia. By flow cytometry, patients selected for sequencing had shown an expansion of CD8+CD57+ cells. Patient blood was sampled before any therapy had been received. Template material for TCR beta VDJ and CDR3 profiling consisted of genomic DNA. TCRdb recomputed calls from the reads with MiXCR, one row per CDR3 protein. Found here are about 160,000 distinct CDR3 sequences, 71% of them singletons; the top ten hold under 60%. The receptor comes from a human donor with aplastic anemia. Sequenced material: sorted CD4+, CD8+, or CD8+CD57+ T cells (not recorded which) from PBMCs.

The CDR3: CASSATGKETQYF. CDR3 nucleotide sequence: TGTGCCAGCAGTGCGACAGGGAAAGAGACCCAGTACTTC. This chain uses TRBV27 with TRBJ2-5; 7 bases are a match to TRBD1. This CDR3 comprises 13 residues. Germline values: CDR1 MNHEY, CDR2 SMNVEV (reference sequence). The V segment lost 5 bases and the J segment 3 bases; nucleotides outside the gene matches: 3.